A selection of T cell receptor beta chains follows, all from one sample in a study of T cells in Graves' hyperthyroidism and ophthalmopathy. TCRdb re-analysed the multiplex PCR reads in MiXCR, keeping a single row per CDR3 protein. The table records hundreds of thousands of distinct CDR3 sequences, around 13% of them present only once. The sample taken for sequencing was blood. The receptors were sampled from a woman in her thirties with Graves' hyperthyroidism. The CDR3 runs from the conserved cysteine through the conserved F or W. The order of the fields is clone size, D gene, V gene, J gene, CDR3 protein, CDR3 DNA. D genes are given only for firm matches. The listing skips clone size in some rows; elsewhere it reads once, few, many or a size class.

>NA|TRBD1|TRBV3-1|TRBJ2-7
CASSQDMKGQGYVGPSYEQYF
TGTGCCAGCAGCCAAGACATGAAGGGACAGGGTTACGTCGGTCCATCTTACGAGCAGTACTTC
>NA|NA|TRBV7-2|TRBJ2-3
CASSLVAGASNTQYF
TGTGCCAGCAGCTTAGTAGCCGGGGCGAGTAATACGCAGTATTTT
>many|TRBD1|TRBV10-3|TRBJ2-5
CAISESHRGTQETQYF
TGTGCCATCAGTGAGTCGCACAGGGGGACCCAAGAGACCCAGTACTTC
>many|TRBD2|TRBV29-1|TRBJ2-2
CSVDSGTNTGELFF
TGCAGCGTGGATAGCGGGACTAACACCGGGGAGCTGTTTTTT
>once|NA|TRBV19|TRBJ2-2
CASSINGYGELFF
TGTGCCAGTAGTATAAACGGTTACGGGGAGCTGTTTTTT
>many|NA|TRBV11-1|TRBJ2-3
CASSLAGDAADTQYF
TGTGCCAGCAGCTTAGCGGGGGACGCAGCAGATACGCAGTATTTT
>many|NA|TRBV14|TRBJ1-2
CASSLKGADLWGYTF
TGTGCCAGCAGCCTAAAAGGGGCGGACCTGTGGGGCTACACCTTC
>few|NA|TRBV12-3/TRBV12-4|TRBJ2-2
CASSLPPSGELFF
TGTGCCAGCAGTTTACCCCCAAGCGGGGAGCTGTTTTTT
>many|NA|TRBV11-2|TRBJ1-1
CASSPRVGSAFF
TGTGCCAGCAGCCCCCGGGTGGGATCGGCTTTCTTT
>NA|TRBD2|TRBV10-3|TRBJ2-1
CAIRGLADNNEQFF
TGTGCCATCAGGGGACTAGCGGATAACAATGAGCAGTTCTTC
>NA|TRBD2|TRBV20-1|TRBJ2-1
CSAGGLAGVPYNEQFF
TGCAGTGCTGGGGGTCTAGCGGGAGTACCCTACAATGAGCAGTTCTTC
>many|NA|TRBV12-3/TRBV12-4|TRBJ2-7
CASSVEGTYEQYF
TGTGCCAGCAGTGTCGAGGGAACCTACGAGCAGTACTTC
>many|TRBD2|TRBV20-1|TRBJ2-1
CSAPSGGSSYNEQFF
TGCAGTGCCCCCTCGGGCGGGAGCTCCTACAATGAGCAGTTCTTC
>many|NA|TRBV19|TRBJ2-1
CASSMIGGNGEQFF
TGTGCCAGTAGTATGATAGGCGGGAATGGTGAGCAGTTCTTC
>many|NA|TRBV27|TRBJ1-1
CASYTTGGRKKAFF
TGTGCCAGCTACACCACTGGTGGGAGGAAGAAAGCTTTCTTT
>NA|TRBD2|TRBV9|TRBJ2-1
CASSVGLLAGFNEQFF
TGTGCCAGCAGCGTAGGGCTGCTAGCGGGATTCAATGAGCAGTTCTTC
>many|NA|TRBV6-5|TRBJ2-4
CASSYRSRDIQYF
TGTGCCAGCAGTTACCGATCCCGAGACATTCAGTACTTC
>many|TRBD2|TRBV29-1|TRBJ2-1
CSVGGLANHNEQFF
TGCAGCGTTGGGGGACTAGCGAACCACAATGAGCAGTTCTTC
>many|TRBD2|TRBV28|TRBJ2-1
CASRSNGLAGEQFF
TGTGCCAGTAGATCAAACGGACTAGCTGGTGAGCAGTTCTTC
>many|NA|TRBV28|TRBJ1-2
CASSLDRRGYTF
TGTGCCAGCAGTTTAGATCGGCGTGGCTACACCTTC